What follows describes a single T cell receptor (beta chain). Its antigen is not known. The treatment is: about 20 received Ad26.COV2.S at low or high dose, single or two shots; several received placebo; per-sample allocation not given. Samples were taken on day 63 after the first vaccine or placebo injection. This entry is derived from a study of Ad26.COV2.S vaccination and SARS-CoV-2 variants. Whole-study context: Ad26.COV2.S was injected intramuscularly once or twice, 56 days apart. Whole-study findings and limits: People who got the vaccine or the placebo had similar non-spike TCR breadth. Responses of spike-specific T cells (both CD8+ and CD4+) reportedly showed substantial breadth after vaccination. Possible underestimation of total T cell responses by the TCR breadth and depth analyses was noted.

Germline assignment: CDR1 SEHNR and CDR2 FQNEAQ (reference sequence). The CDR3 consists of 15 residues. The V gene lost 0 bases and the J gene lost 1 base, with 7 bases spanning the gap. Generated by immunoSEQ multiplex PCR, the TCRdb table keeps only in-frame clones and is missing some. Counted here are about 350,000 clones, about 88% occurring once; the ten biggest clones make up 6.4%. The TCR originated in a person aged 18-65 years who received the Ad26.COV2.S COVID-19 vaccine or a placebo. This sample comprised peripheral blood, obtained in a trial of Ad26.COV2.S vaccine versus placebo. The chain uses TRBV7-9 and TRBJ2-1; D ambiguous. CDR3 protein: CASSLARGSYNEQFF. DNA for the CDR3: TGTGCCAGCAGCTTAGCGCGAGGTTCCTACAATGAGCAGTTCTTC.